This T cell receptor (beta chain) was recorded in a study of shared clonotypes between healthy human individuals. This clone showed up just once. Germline V gives CDR1 MNHEY, CDR2 SVGAGI. J gave up 5 bases and V 11 bases, and 11 bases lay outside the gene matches. The CDR3 runs to 14 residues. The method was immunoSEQ multiplex PCR; TCRdb's version includes in-frame clones alone and lacks a portion of them. The sample includes more than 2,000,000 clones, 90% to 95% of them seen just once. Specimen: naive CD4+ T cells sorted from blood. The subset denotes: CD45RA+ positively selected. This receptor was identified in a man younger than 30 in good health. V gene TRBV6-5 combines with J gene TRBJ2-2; 7 bases are shared with TRBD1. CDR3 in amino acids: CAGRQGFETGELFF. CDR3 DNA: TGTGCCGGACGACAGGGTTTTGAAACCGGGGAGCTGTTTTTT.